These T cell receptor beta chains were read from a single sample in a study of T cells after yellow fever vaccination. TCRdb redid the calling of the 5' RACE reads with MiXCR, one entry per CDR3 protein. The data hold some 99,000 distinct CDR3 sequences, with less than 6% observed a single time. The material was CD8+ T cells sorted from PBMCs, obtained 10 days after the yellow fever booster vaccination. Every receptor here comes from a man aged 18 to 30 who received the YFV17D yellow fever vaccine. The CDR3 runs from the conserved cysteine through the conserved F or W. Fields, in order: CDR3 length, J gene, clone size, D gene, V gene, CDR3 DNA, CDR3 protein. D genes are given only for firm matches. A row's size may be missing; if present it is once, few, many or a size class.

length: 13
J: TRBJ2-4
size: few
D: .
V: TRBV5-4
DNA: TGTGCCAGCAGCTTGGGGGGACAAAACATTCAGTACTTC
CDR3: CASSLGGQNIQYF

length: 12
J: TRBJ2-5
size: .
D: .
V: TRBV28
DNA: TGTGCCAGCAGTGGGGAGAAGGAGACCCAGTACTTC
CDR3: CASSGEKETQYF

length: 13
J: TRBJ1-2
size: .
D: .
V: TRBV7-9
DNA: TGTGCCAGCAGCTTACACAGGACATATGGCTACACCTTC
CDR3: CASSLHRTYGYTF

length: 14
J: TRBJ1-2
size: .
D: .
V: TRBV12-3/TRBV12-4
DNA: TGTGCCAGCATCTATTCCGGGACCGACTATGGCTACACCTTC
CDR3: CASIYSGTDYGYTF

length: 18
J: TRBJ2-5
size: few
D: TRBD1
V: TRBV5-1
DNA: TGCGCCAGCAGCCCCAACCCGGGACAGGGGGCCCCGTGGGAGACCCAGTACTTC
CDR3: CASSPNPGQGAPWETQYF

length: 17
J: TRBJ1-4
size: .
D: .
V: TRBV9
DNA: TGTGCCAGCAGCGTAGGAGTTGGGGGGCGAAGAGATGAAAAACTGTTTTTT
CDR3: CASSVGVGGRRDEKLFF

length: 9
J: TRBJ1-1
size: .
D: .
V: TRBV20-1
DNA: TGCAGTGTGAGGCCTGAAGCTTTCTTT
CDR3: CSVRPEAFF

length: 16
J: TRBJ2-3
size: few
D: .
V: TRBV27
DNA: TGTGCCAGCAGACTCTACGGGGGAGTGCCCACAGATACGCAGTATTTT
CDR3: CASRLYGGVPTDTQYF

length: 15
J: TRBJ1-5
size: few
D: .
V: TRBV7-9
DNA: TGTGCCAGCAGCCCAAACGGTGGCTTCGGGCAGCCCCAGCATTTT
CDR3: CASSPNGGFGQPQHF

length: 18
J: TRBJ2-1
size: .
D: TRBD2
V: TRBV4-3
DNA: TGCGCCAGCAGCCCGGGACTAGCGGGGGGGCGTGGGGACAATGAGCAGTTCTTC
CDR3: CASSPGLAGGRGDNEQFF

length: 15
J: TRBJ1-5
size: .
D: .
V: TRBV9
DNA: TGTGCCAGCAGCGTAGGGGGGGGACCCAATCAGCCCCAGCATTTT
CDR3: CASSVGGGPNQPQHF

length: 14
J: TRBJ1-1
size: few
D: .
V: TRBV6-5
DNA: TGTGCCAGCAGTTTAGCTCGCGTGAGCACTGAAGCTTTCTTT
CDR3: CASSLARVSTEAFF

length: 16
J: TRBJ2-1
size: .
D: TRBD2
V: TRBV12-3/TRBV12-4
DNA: TGTGCTTCCGGGGCTAGCGGGGGGGGATCCTACAATGAGCAGTTCTTC
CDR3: CASGASGGGSYNEQFF

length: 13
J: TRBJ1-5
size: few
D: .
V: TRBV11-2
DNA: TGTGCCAGCACCGGTAGTCCCGGGGGGCCCCAGCATTTT
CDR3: CASTGSPGGPQHF

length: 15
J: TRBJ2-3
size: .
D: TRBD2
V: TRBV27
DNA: TGTGCCAGCAGTTACCCTAGCGGGGGGCCAGATACGCAGTATTTT
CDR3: CASSYPSGGPDTQYF

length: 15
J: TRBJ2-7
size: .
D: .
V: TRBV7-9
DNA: TGTGCCAGCAGCTTTAATAGGCGGGGCACCTACGAGCAGTACTTC
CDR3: CASSFNRRGTYEQYF

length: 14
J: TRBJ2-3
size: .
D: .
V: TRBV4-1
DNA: TGCGCCAGCAACCAACCCCAAAGCACAGATACGCAGTATTTT
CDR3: CASNQPQSTDTQYF

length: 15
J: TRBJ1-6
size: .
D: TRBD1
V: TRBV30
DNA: TGTGCCTGGAGTGTCCAGGACAGGGCCAATTCACCCCTCCACTTT
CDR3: CAWSVQDRANSPLHF

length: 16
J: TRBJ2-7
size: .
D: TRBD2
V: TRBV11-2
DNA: TGTGCCAGCAGCTTAACGGGGGGGCCTAGCTCCTACGAGCAGTACTTC
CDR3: CASSLTGGPSSYEQYF

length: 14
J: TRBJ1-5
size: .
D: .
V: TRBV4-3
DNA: TGCGCCAGCAGCCAAGGGAGGGAGGGTCAGCCCCAGCATTTT
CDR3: CASSQGREGQPQHF

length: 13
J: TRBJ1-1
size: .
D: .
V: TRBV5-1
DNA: TGCGCCAGCAGCTTGGAACAGAACACTGAAGCTTTCTTT
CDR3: CASSLEQNTEAFF

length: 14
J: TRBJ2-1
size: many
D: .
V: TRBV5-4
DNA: TGTGCCAGCAGCTTGGTAGGTTCCTACAATGAGCAGTTCTTC
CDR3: CASSLVGSYNEQFF

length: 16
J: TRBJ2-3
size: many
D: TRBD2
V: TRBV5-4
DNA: TGTGCCAGCAGCTTGGGGACTAGCGGGACCACAGATACGCAGTATTTT
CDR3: CASSLGTSGTTDTQYF

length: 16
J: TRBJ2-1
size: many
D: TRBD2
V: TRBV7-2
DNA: TGTGCCAGCAGCTATCTAGCGGGGGGAATCTACAATGAGCAGTTCTTC
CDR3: CASSYLAGGIYNEQFF

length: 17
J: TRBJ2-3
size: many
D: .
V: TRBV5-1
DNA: TGCGCCAGCAGCTTGGATCGGATTACACGTATGACAGATACGCAGTATTTT
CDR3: CASSLDRITRMTDTQYF

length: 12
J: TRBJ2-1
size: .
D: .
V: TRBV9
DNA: TGTGCCAGCAGCGAGGGTGGGGGGGCCCCGTTCTTC
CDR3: CASSEGGGAPFF

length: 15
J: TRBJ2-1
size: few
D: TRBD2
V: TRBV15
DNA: TGTGCCACCAGCAACGGGGGGGCACCCTACAATGAGCAGTTCTTC
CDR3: CATSNGGAPYNEQFF

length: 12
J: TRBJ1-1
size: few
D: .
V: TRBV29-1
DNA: TGCAGCGTTGAAGATCTGGCACCTGAAGCTTTCTTT
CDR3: CSVEDLAPEAFF

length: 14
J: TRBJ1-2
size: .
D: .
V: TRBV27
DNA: TGTGCCAGCAGTTTAGAGGGAGAGGAGGGTGGCTACACCTTC
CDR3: CASSLEGEEGGYTF

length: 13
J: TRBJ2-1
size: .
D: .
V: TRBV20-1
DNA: TGCAGTGCTAGAGATTATCGGAGCAATGAGCAGTTCTTC
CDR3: CSARDYRSNEQFF

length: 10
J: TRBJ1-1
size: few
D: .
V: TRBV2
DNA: TGTGCCAGCATAAGAGTTGAAGCTTTCTTT
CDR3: CASIRVEAFF

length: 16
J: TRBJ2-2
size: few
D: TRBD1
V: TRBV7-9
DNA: TGTGCCAGCAGCGCACCGGGACAGGGCGACACCGGGGAGCTGTTTTTT
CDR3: CASSAPGQGDTGELFF

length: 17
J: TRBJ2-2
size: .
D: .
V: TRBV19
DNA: TGTGCCAGTAGTCCAGAACCTTCACTAGCGAACACCGGGGAGCTGTTTTTT
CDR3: CASSPEPSLANTGELFF

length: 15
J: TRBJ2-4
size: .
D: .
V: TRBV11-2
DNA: TGTGCCAGCAGCCCATACACCGTAGCCAAAAACATTCAGTACTTC
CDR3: CASSPYTVAKNIQYF

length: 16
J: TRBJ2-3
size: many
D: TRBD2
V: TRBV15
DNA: TGTGCCACCAGCACCTCTAGCGGGGGCCGGGCAGATACGCAGTATTTT
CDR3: CATSTSSGGRADTQYF

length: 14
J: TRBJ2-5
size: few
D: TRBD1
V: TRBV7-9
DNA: TGTGCCAGCAGTTGGACAGGGCCCGAAGAGACCCAGTACTTC
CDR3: CASSWTGPEETQYF

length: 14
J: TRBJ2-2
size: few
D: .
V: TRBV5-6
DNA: TGTGCCAGCAGCTTGGTGCAGGCAACCGGGGAGCTGTTTTTT
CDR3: CASSLVQATGELFF

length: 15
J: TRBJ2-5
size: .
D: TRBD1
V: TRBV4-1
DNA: TGCGCCAGCAGCCCTTATAGCAGGGGGCAGGAGACCCAGTACTTC
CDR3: CASSPYSRGQETQYF

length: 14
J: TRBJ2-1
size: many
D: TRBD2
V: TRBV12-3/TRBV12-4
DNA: TGTGCCAGTGGGAGGGGCTGGAGCTCCCCTGAGCAGTTCTTC
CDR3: CASGRGWSSPEQFF

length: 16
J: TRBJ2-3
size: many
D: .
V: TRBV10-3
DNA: TGTGCCATCTCGAGCGGGCGCCCTTCTAGTACAGATACGCAGTATTTT
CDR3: CAISSGRPSSTDTQYF

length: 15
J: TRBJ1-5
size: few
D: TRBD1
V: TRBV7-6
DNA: TGTGCCAGCAGCTTAGATCCAGGGGGGCCTTCGCCCCAGCATTTT
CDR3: CASSLDPGGPSPQHF

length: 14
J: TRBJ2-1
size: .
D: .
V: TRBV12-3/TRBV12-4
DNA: TGTGCCAGCAGTTTCAGGGGTCCCTACAATGAGCAGTTCTTC
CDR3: CASSFRGPYNEQFF

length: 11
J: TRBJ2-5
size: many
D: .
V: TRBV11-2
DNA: TGTGCCAGCAGTCCTCGGGAGACCCAGTACTTC
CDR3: CASSPRETQYF

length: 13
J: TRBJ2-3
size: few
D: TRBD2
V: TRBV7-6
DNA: TGTGCCAGCAGCTCTAGCGGGGGGGATACGCAGTATTTT
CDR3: CASSSSGGDTQYF

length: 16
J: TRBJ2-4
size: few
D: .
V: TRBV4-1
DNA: TGCGCCAGCAGCCAACTGGGGGCGGTAGCCAAAAACATTCAGTACTTC
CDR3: CASSQLGAVAKNIQYF

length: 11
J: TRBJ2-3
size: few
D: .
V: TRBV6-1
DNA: TGTGCCAGCAGCCGGCCCCGGTCGCAGTATTTT
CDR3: CASSRPRSQYF